Below, 18 T cell receptor beta chains from the same sample are listed, as sequenced in a study of low-dose radiotherapy and immunotherapy resistance in tumors (dated by TCRdb to about 2022). Sequencer: Illumina HiSeq 2500. First-strand cDNA was synthesized with Superscript III and a set of TRAV- and TRBV-specific primers, covering both TCRalpha and TCRbeta chains. TCRs were amplified with Phusion for approximately 21 PCR cycles, with a constant-region primer paired with the adapter attached to the V primers. The public sequencing data were trimmed at Q25 with fastp and processed into clonotypes with MiXCR by TCRdb, which kept only in-frame beta chains. When rows share a CDR3 protein, they turn into one entry using the most common DNA and genes. Across this sample there are tens of thousands of distinct CDR3 sequences, with around a third seen only once. Of the sample, 3.7% is held by the ten largest clones.

In light of the paper, this sample's time point label describes: before trial treatment. The sample in question was PBMCs, obtained before treatment. All receptors derive from a male donor with gallbladder cancer.

The V gene is TRBV5-6, the J gene TRBJ2-4; D is unresolved. Trimming cost V 1 base and J 7 bases, with 12 bases left between them. Germline V CDR1 and CDR2: SGHDT, YYEEEE. This CDR3 spans 14 amino acids. The CDR3 sequence is CASSLNSANNIQYF. The DNA of the CDR3 is TGTGCCAGCAGCTTGAACTCGGCGAACAACATTCAGTACTTC. Full variable domain (rest looked up from reference TRBV5-6 and TRBJ2-4): DAGVTQSPTHLIKTRGQQVTLRCSPKSGHDTVSWYQQALGQGPQFIFQYYEEEERQRGNFPDRFSGHQFPNYSSELNVNALLLGDSALYLCASSLNSANNIQYFGAGTRLSVL.

V gene TRBV12-3 or TRBV12-4 combines with J gene TRBJ2-1, with TRBD1 matching over 10 bases. Germline trimming cut 6 bases from V and 6 bases from J; bases unmatched to any gene: 11. This CDR3 is built from 16 residues. CDR3: CASSPRDRGLGNEQFF. CDR3 coding DNA: TGTGCCAGCAGCCCCCGGGACAGGGGTCTTGGCAATGAGCAGTTCTTC.

This clonotype appeared a few times. The V call is TRBV5-1, the J call TRBJ2-1, with 9 bases matching TRBD2. This CDR3 region has 17 residues. Germline-derived CDR1 and CDR2 are SGHRS and YFSETQ. After removal of 0 bases from V and 7 bases from J, the junction contained 11 bases not matched to a gene. The CDR3: CASSLGSLAGNRNEQFF. CDR3 bases: TGCGCCAGCAGCTTGGGGTCCCTAGCGGGAAATCGGAATGAGCAGTTCTTC. Using reference TRBV5-1 and TRBJ2-1 for the parts outside the CDR3, the full variable domain is KAGVTQTPRYLIKTRGQQVTLSCSPISGHRSVSWYQQTPGQGLQFLFEYFSETQRNKGNFPGRFSGRQFSNSRSEMNVSTLELGDSALYLCASSLGSLAGNRNEQFFGPGTRLTVL.

This clonotype was seen repeatedly, ten times or more. The chain combines TRBV20-1 with TRBJ2-1, with 10 positions matching TRBD2. The CDR3 covers 16 residues. Germline lookup yields CDR1 DFQATT and CDR2 SNEGSKA (reference sequence). V trimming: 3 bases; J trimming: 0 bases; junction bases outside the gene matches: 5. The CDR3 DNA reads as TGCAGTGCTAGCCGTCGACTAGCGGGCTCCTACAATGAGCAGTTCTTC. Protein sequence: CSASRRLAGSYNEQFF.

At least ten counts were recorded for this clonotype. The CDR3: CASSQGRGLGNEQFF. For the CDR3, the DNA is TGTGCCAGCAGCCAAGGGCGGGGACTGGGCAATGAGCAGTTCTTC. J is TRBJ2-1 and V is TRBV3-1; a weak D match, TRBD2 (6 bases). V dropped 1 base and J dropped 6 bases, with 13 bases sitting between them. There are 15 residues in the CDR3. The germline V gene encodes CDR1 LGHDT and CDR2 YNNKEL (reference sequence).

This sequence joins TRBV21-1 and TRBJ2-1. TRBV21-1 is noted as a pseudogene. This CDR3 is 10 amino acids long. The CDR3 spells CASTLDEQFF. Here the CDR3 DNA reads TGTGCCAGCACACTGGATGAGCAGTTCTTC.

The chain links TRBV2 to TRBJ2-1; D is perhaps TRBD2 (8 bases). Germline V gene lookup returns CDR1 SNHLY and CDR2 FYNNEI. There are 15 residues in the CDR3. Trimming stripped 7 bases from V and 9 bases from J, with 22 bases between. The CDR3, as DNA: TGTGCCAGCACTCAGGGGGGACCCCGGGGGGGTGAGCAGTTCTTC. Its translation: CASTQGGPRGGEQFF.

This clonotype was detected many times. The V and J genes are TRBV19 and TRBJ1-2, with no clear D. The CDR3 is made up of 12 amino acids. Per germline, CDR1 LNHDA and CDR2 SQIVND (reference sequence). Deletions cut 5 bases from V and 4 bases from J, with 8 bases between. The CDR3, as DNA: TGTGCCAGTAGTGTCACGGCCTATGGCTACACCTTC. Encoded protein: CASSVTAYGYTF. Complete variable domain (other parts from reference TRBV19 and TRBJ1-2): DGGITQSPKYLFRKEGQNVTLSCEQNLNHDAMYWYRQDPGQGLRLIYYSQIVNDFQKGDIAEGYSVSREKKESFPLTVTSAQKNPTAFYLCASSVTAYGYTFGSGTRLTVV.

The table lists this clonotype with a few counts. The rearrangement joins TRBV28 to TRBJ2-4; maybe TRBD2 (6 bases). The germline V gene has CDR1 MDHEN and CDR2 SYDVKM. The V end was cut by 8 bases, the J end by 1 base, with 21 bases between. CDR3 size: 17 residues. DNA of the CDR3: TGTGCCAGCTCGCTCGGGCCAAGCGGGTGGGCCAAAAACATTCAGTACTTC. It translates to CASSLGPSGWAKNIQYF.

This clonotype came up many times. The chain recombines TRBV7-8 with TRBJ2-7, with 7 bases fitting TRBD1. Germline V gene data show CDR1 as SGHVS and CDR2 as FQNEAQ. The V and J ends lost 4 bases and 2 bases, in that order; junction bases with no gene match: 5. This CDR3 has 14 amino acids. This chain's CDR3 is CASSSDRVPYEQYF. The DNA of the CDR3 is TGTGCCAGCAGCTCCGACAGGGTCCCCTACGAGCAGTACTTC.

This clonotype was seen at least ten times. The chain carries TRBV30 and TRBJ2-1; D is unresolved. Between the trimmed V and J ends, which lost 4 bases and 4 bases, there was a span of 11 bases. The CDR3 is 13 residues long. In germline, CDR1 is GTSNPN, CDR2 SVGIG (reference sequence). In nucleotides, the CDR3 is TGTGCCTGGATGGGTACTGGTTACAATGAGCAGTTCTTC. Translating it yields CAWMGTGYNEQFF.

This clonotype has at least ten counts. The chain combines TRBV20-1 with TRBJ2-6, with D unresolved. Germline CDR1 DFQATT, CDR2 SNEGSKA (reference sequence). Between the trimmed V and J ends, which lost 6 bases and 2 bases, there was a span of 11 bases. The CDR3 is 14 residues long. CDR3 nucleotide sequence: TGCAGTGCCCCAATTCAAACTGGGGCCAACGTCCTGACTTTC. It specifies CSAPIQTGANVLTF.

V usage is TRBV5-5 and J usage is TRBJ2-1, with a weak D call TRBD2 (6 bases). CDR1 and CDR2 (germline): SGHKS, YYEKEE (reference sequence). V lost 4 bases and J 0 bases, leaving 14 bases between the germline ends. The CDR3 has 16 amino acids. Written as DNA, the CDR3 is TGTGCCAGCAGCCGAGGGCTTAGCGGCTCCTACAATGAGCAGTTCTTC. Translating gives CASSRGLSGSYNEQFF.

This clonotype has ten or more counts. The V call is TRBV27, the J call TRBJ2-7, with D perhaps being TRBD1 or TRBD2 (5 bases each). This CDR3 is built from 11 residues. V was shortened by 5 bases and J by 12 bases, with 14 bases between the two germline ends. Germline CDR1 MNHEY, CDR2 SMNVEV (reference sequence). CDR3 DNA: TGTGCCAGCAGTCAAGGGACCGATCGGTACTTC. Encoded protein: CASSQGTDRYF.

This clonotype was found many times. The chain is built from TRBV7-9 and TRBJ2-3; D might be TRBD1 or TRBD2, each matching 5 bases. Trimming took 2 bases from V and 5 from J, leaving 8 bases between them. This CDR3 contains 13 residues. CDR1 is SEHNR and CDR2 is FQNEAQ in the germline V gene (reference sequence). The CDR3: CASSLWDQDTQYF. CDR3 sequence (DNA): TGTGCCAGCAGCTTATGGGACCAAGATACGCAGTATTTT.

This clonotype has ten or more counts. The chain has TRBV30 and TRBJ2-7; 11 bases fit TRBD2. Germline loops: CDR1 GTSNPN, CDR2 SVGIG (reference sequence). The CDR3 loop spans 16 amino acids. With 1 base clipped from V and 1 base from J, the junction kept 6 bases outside the gene matches. This CDR3 reads CAWSGGTSGPSYEQYF. In nucleotides, the CDR3 is TGTGCCTGGAGTGGGGGGACTAGCGGCCCTTCCTACGAGCAGTACTTC.

CDR3: CAWSDETQYF. The CDR3 region has the DNA TGTGCCTGGAGTGACGAGACCCAGTACTTC. The chain joins TRBV30 to TRBJ2-5, with no clear D. The germline V gene encodes CDR1 GTSNPN and CDR2 SVGIG (reference sequence). The CDR3 extends over 10 amino acids. Between the trimmed V and J ends, which lost 1 base and 5 bases, there was a span of 2 bases.

This chain uses TRBV28 with TRBJ1-2; TRBD1 matches 9 bases. The length of the CDR3 is 16 residues. Trimming removed 5 bases from V and 7 bases from J; junction bases left unmatched: 14. CDR1 MDHEN and CDR2 SYDVKM come from the germline V gene. Here the CDR3 reads CASSRRDRVFAAGYTF. The CDR3 DNA reads TGTGCCAGCAGTCGCCGGGACAGGGTGTTTGCGGCTGGCTACACCTTC.